The 8 T cell receptor beta chains given below trace back to one sample, sequenced in a study of a mutant IDH1 vaccine in newly diagnosed glioma. For these receptors, no antigen is known. The repertoire was sequenced with immunoSEQ multiplex PCR; TCRdb's copy has only in-frame clones and lacks some. The data contain around 65,000 clones, roughly four fifths of them singletons. Time point denoted: week 47, end of study. In the vaccine, a single dose held 300 ug of the mutant IDH1 20-mer peptide, along with topical imiquimod. The input for sequencing was PBMCs, taken from a glioma patient whose treatment included an IDH1 peptide vaccine. The receptors shown here come from a man aged 30-40 years with glioma.

This chain links TRBV19 with TRBJ2-3; D is perhaps TRBD2 (5 bases). This CDR3 comprises 12 residues. The germline gives CDR1 LNHDA, CDR2 SQIVND (reference sequence). V was trimmed by 7 bases and J by 2 bases, leaving 7 bases between them. CDR3 DNA sequence: TGTGCCAGTAAGGGAGACACAGATACGCAGTATTTT. Translated, it gives CASKGDTDTQYF.

The chain joins TRBV19 to TRBJ1-1; D possibly corresponds to TRBD1 (5 bases). The CDR3 extends over 13 amino acids. The germline V gene encodes CDR1 LNHDA and CDR2 SQIVND (reference sequence). Trimming took off 4 bases at V and 1 base at J, with 7 bases between the two ends. The CDR3 DNA reads TGTGCCAGTAGTACGCAGGGGAACACTGAAGCTTTCTTT. As protein: CASSTQGNTEAFF.

The chain is built from TRBV6-1 and TRBJ1-4, with a weak D call TRBD1 (6 bases). The CDR3 is 15 residues long. Trimming pared 7 bases from V and 0 bases from J, leaving 12 bases between. Germline V gene sequence: CDR1 MNHNS, CDR2 SASEGT. The CDR3 nucleotides read TGTGCCAGCACCAGGGGCCATGCAACTAATGAAAAACTGTTTTTT. Translated, it gives CASTRGHATNEKLFF.

The V gene is TRBV10-1, the J gene TRBJ2-2, with 9 bases lining up with TRBD1. This CDR3 contains 14 residues. After removal of 8 bases from V and 3 bases from J, the junction contained 4 bases not matched to a gene. The germline gives CDR1 WNHNN, CDR2 SYGVQD (reference sequence). CDR3 in DNA: TGCGCCAGCTCGACAGGGGGTTACACCGGGGAGCTGTTTTTT. It yields the protein CASSTGGYTGELFF.

The gene calls are TRBV6-1 and TRBJ1-6; tentative D call: TRBD1 (6 bases). Looked up from germline, CDR1 is MNHNS and CDR2 is SASEGT. This CDR3 comprises 17 residues. V was pared by 1 base and J by 10 bases, with 20 bases between. CDR3 in amino acids: CASSEELWGAIESPLHF. The CDR3 coding sequence is TGTGCCAGCAGTGAAGAGTTGTGGGGGGCAATCGAATCACCCCTCCACTTT.

The rearrangement joins TRBV19 to TRBJ1-2; 10 bases line up with TRBD1. Trimming took 7 bases from V and 5 from J; bases not matched to a gene: 10. The CDR3 consists of 15 residues. Germline V gives CDR1 LNHDA, CDR2 SQIVND (reference sequence). For the CDR3, the DNA is TGTGCCAGTACCGACAGGGGGCGCGGGAAATATGGCTACACCTTC. Protein sequence: CASTDRGRGKYGYTF.

This rearrangement joins TRBV9 to TRBJ1-1; TRBD1 agrees at 8 bases. Germline assignment: CDR1 SGDLS and CDR2 YYNGEE. The CDR3 runs 14 residues. V was pared by 3 bases and J by 1 base, with 2 bases of the junction left unmatched. CDR3 coding DNA: TGTGCCAGCAGCGCGCAGGGGGCGAACACTGAAGCTTTCTTT. It specifies CASSAQGANTEAFF.

The table lists this clone with a count of one. This sequence joins TRBV4-2 and TRBJ1-1; 8 bases align to TRBD1. The CDR3 length is 14 residues. Germline CDR1 reads LGHNA; CDR2 reads YNFKEQ. Trimming removed 11 bases from V and 5 bases from J; junction bases left unmatched: 13. CDR3 sequence reads: CAGSGGQGITEAFF. In nucleotides, the CDR3 is TGTGCCGGCTCAGGAGGACAGGGAATTACTGAAGCTTTCTTT.